A selection of T cell receptor beta chains follows, all from one sample in a study of blood T cells in healthy people across ages. TCRdb fed the 5' RACE reads into MiXCR, producing one record per CDR3 protein. This table holds about 1.4 million distinct CDR3 sequences, around 55% found once. The specimen sequenced was blood. The receptor source for this set is a man aged 18 to 29 in good health. Each CDR3 is given with its conserved first and last residue. The D gene is left open where the match is weak. Expanded clones get a size class; other rows say once, few or many, or leave the size out.

clone_size,d_call,j_call,v_call,cdr3_aa,cdr3_nt
few,.,TRBJ2-5,TRBV4-2,CASSQVPSYQETQYF,TGTGCCAGCAGCCAAGTACCTTCGTACCAAGAGACCCAGTACTTC
.,.,TRBJ1-1,TRBV10-3,CAIRRGQQNTEAFF,TGTGCCATCAGACGAGGACAGCAGAACACTGAAGCTTTCTTT
.,.,TRBJ2-2,TRBV29-1,CSAYRANTGELFF,TGCAGCGCATACAGGGCGAACACCGGGGAGCTGTTTTTT
few,.,TRBJ2-7,TRBV10-3,CAISDTSTYEQYF,TGTGCCATCTCTGACACCTCAACCTACGAGCAGTACTTC
few,.,TRBJ1-1,TRBV7-2,CASSPVAEAFF,TGTGCCAGCAGCCCAGTAGCTGAAGCTTTCTTT
.,.,TRBJ2-7,TRBV4-3,CASSQEHLDYEQYF,TGCGCCAGCAGCCAAGAGCACCTAGACTACGAGCAGTACTTC
.,TRBD2,TRBJ2-3,TRBV5-1,CASSSTSGGTSTDTQYF,TGCGCCAGCAGCTCGACTAGCGGGGGGACTAGCACAGATACGCAGTATTTT
many,TRBD1,TRBJ1-1,TRBV12-3/TRBV12-4,CASMRDRYTEAFF,TGTGCCAGCATGAGGGACAGGTACACTGAAGCTTTCTTT
few,.,TRBJ2-7,TRBV6-5,CASRLGGHSYEQYF,TGTGCCAGCAGGTTGGGTGGGCATTCCTACGAGCAGTACTTC
.,TRBD1,TRBJ1-1,TRBV6-5,CASSYLGQMNTEAFF,TGTGCCAGCAGTTACTTGGGACAGATGAACACTGAAGCTTTCTTT
.,TRBD1,TRBJ1-5,TRBV4-1,CASSQGQGADQPQHF,TGCGCCAGCAGCCAAGGACAGGGGGCGGATCAGCCCCAGCATTTT
.,.,TRBJ2-1,TRBV7-9,CASSSNRDNDNEQFF,TGTGCCAGCAGCTCCAACCGGGACAACGACAATGAGCAGTTCTTC
once,TRBD1,TRBJ1-2,TRBV30,CAWSIGQGYGYTF,TGTGCCTGGAGTATCGGACAGGGCTATGGCTACACCTTC
.,TRBD2,TRBJ2-7,TRBV20-1,CSAFSGVIYEQYF,TGCAGTGCTTTTAGCGGGGTCATCTACGAGCAGTACTTC
.,TRBD2,TRBJ2-3,TRBV20-1,CSARTSGTTDTQYF,TGCAGTGCTAGAACTAGCGGGACCACAGATACGCAGTATTTT
.,.,TRBJ2-3,TRBV20-1,CSAFTSADTQYF,TGCAGTGCTTTTACTAGTGCTGATACGCAGTATTTT
.,TRBD2,TRBJ2-1,TRBV6-4,CASSGGGSAGEFF,TGTGCCAGCAGTGGGGGGGGCTCAGCGGGAGAGTTCTTC
.,TRBD1,TRBJ2-7,TRBV4-1,CASSQVPSERDSVYEQYF,TGCGCCAGCAGCCAAGTCCCCTCTGAACGGGACAGTGTCTACGAGCAGTACTTC
.,TRBD2,TRBJ2-2,TRBV5-1,CASTGLALGELFF,TGCGCCAGCACCGGACTAGCTCTCGGGGAGCTGTTTTTT
few,.,TRBJ2-5,TRBV18,CASSPWDINRGQYF,TGTGCCAGCTCACCATGGGACATAAATCGGGGGCAGTACTTC